This TCR beta chain was captured in a study of blood T cell repertoires in COVID-19. Study-wide context: Italy, Spain and the United States were the sources of the convalescent and acute COVID-19 samples. The analysed material was cDNA or gDNA that came from T cells, B-cell-depleted T cells, or PBMCs.

V lost 2 bases, J lost 2 bases, and 7 bases stayed unmatched. The CDR3 is 16 residues long. The germline V gene encodes CDR1 MNHEY and CDR2 SVGAGI. In the original processing: The authors estimated nucleated cell counts from reference gene primer amplification. Repertoires were generated with immunoSEQ multiplex PCR, while TCRdb's copy carries only in-frame clones and drops some. V, J and clone size are taken as reported in that table, and D and trimming were inferred from the DNA itself. This table holds about 240,000 clones, 85% to 90% found once. This sequence joins TRBV6-5 and TRBJ2-3, with 7 bases aligning to TRBD1. This clonotype originated in a woman in her 70s with active or convalescent COVID-19. The sample comprised peripheral blood. This CDR3 is CASSYGTASFTDTQYF. CDR3 nucleotides: TGTGCCAGCAGTTACGGGACAGCCTCGTTCACAGATACGCAGTATTTT.